These 20 T cell receptor beta chains originate from one sample sequenced in a study of tumor-infiltrating lymphocytes in primary liver carcinoma. Co-extracted RNA and DNA came from roughly 20-30 mg of unsorted bulk tissue. A constant-region primer served to make TCR beta cDNA from about 530 ng total RNA. Three nested multiplex PCR rounds, a slightly modified ARM-PCR, produced the libraries for TCR beta. Primers for the first two PCR rounds were TRBV1-TRBV30 forward primers and a C-beta reverse primer (about 10 cycles per round). Each CDR3 protein gets one entry after TCRdb re-called the multiplex PCR reads with MiXCR. The sample has about 66,000 distinct CDR3 sequences; 71% are singletons. Sample: liver tumor tissue from sampling region 4. Specified subset: tumor region T4, right-lateral pole. The receptor source for this set is a man between 35 and 55 years old with primary liver carcinoma and hepatitis B virus infection.

The V call is TRBV6-6, the J call TRBJ2-1; D remains ambiguous. Germline loops: CDR1 MNHNY, CDR2 SVGAGI (reference sequence). Trimming cost V 7 bases and J 8 bases, with 12 bases left between them. This CDR3 comprises 12 residues. Here the CDR3 DNA reads TGTGCCAGCACCACACAGACCGATGAGCAGTTCTTC. This gives the protein CASTTQTDEQFF.

Notes on this clonotype: At one of its ends the junction is not consistent with the germline gene, which may arise from a read error. The V call is TRBV13, the J call TRBJ1-2; 8 positions match TRBD1. CDR3 length: 14 amino acids. Germline lookup yields CDR1 PRHDT and CDR2 FYEKMQ (reference sequence). The CDR3: CVSSYRQGNYGYTF. The CDR3 DNA is TGTGTCAGCAGCTATAGACAGGGGAACTATGGCTACACCTTC.

As to this clonotype: A much larger clone sits a single nucleotide away, making a read error possible. This chain uses TRBV10-3 with TRBJ1-1; 7 bases map to TRBD1. Germline values: CDR1 ENHRY, CDR2 SYGVKD. The CDR3 has 16 residues. CDR3 loop: CVIRGRSQGLNTEAFF. In DNA, the CDR3 is TGTGTCATCAGGGGGAGGTCACAGGGGTTGAACACTGAAGCTTTCTTT.

Notes on this clonotype: Germline is not matched at one junction end, which may reflect a read error. The CDR3 loop reads CASSYLPGAGGSWEEQFF. The CDR3 coding sequence is TGTGCAAGCAGTTACCTCCCGGGGGCTGGCGGGAGTTGGGAAGAGCAGTTCTTC. The chain combines TRBV6-2 or TRBV6-3 with TRBJ2-1; weak D call: TRBD2 (7 bases). Germline CDR1 is MNHEY and CDR2 is SVGEGT. The length of the CDR3 is 18 residues.

As regards this clonotype: A much larger clone sits a single nucleotide away, making a read error possible. The chain is built from TRBV4-3 and TRBJ1-4; tentative D call: TRBD1 (6 bases). There are 14 residues in the CDR3. Germline CDR1 reads LGHNA; CDR2 reads YSLEER. The CDR3 coding sequence is TGCACCAGCAGCCAAGAAATCGGGACAGAAAAACTGTTTTTT. The encoded protein is CTSSQEIGTEKLFF.

The chain carries TRBV6-1 and TRBJ1-5, with D possibly being TRBD1 (5 bases). The CDR3 is 14 amino acids. Germline CDR1 MNHNS, CDR2 SASEGT. Trimming left V 6 bases short and J 13 bases short, with 22 bases between. CDR3 residues: CASRRTGSGQAQHF. The CDR3 nucleotides are TGTGCCAGCAGGCGAACAGGATCTGGGCAGGCACAGCATTTT.

As for this clonotype: One end of the junction varies from germline; a read error may be responsible. This chain connects TRBV4-1 to TRBJ2-7, with TRBD2 as a possible D gene (6 bases). This CDR3 is built from 14 residues. Looked up from germline, CDR1 is MGHRA and CDR2 is YSYEKL. The CDR3 DNA is TGCGCCAGCAGCCGAGGACTAAATACCTATGAGCAGTACTTC. It specifies CASSRGLNTYEQYF.

With respect to this clonotype: A read error may produce the germline difference seen at one junction end. The chain links TRBV2 to TRBJ2-7; TRBD1 aligns across 9 bases. Germline loops: CDR1 SNHLY, CDR2 FYNNEI. The CDR3 extends over 13 amino acids. CDR3 coding DNA: TGTGCCAGCACCAGGGACAGGGCATACGAGCGGTACTTC. Translating it yields CASTRDRAYERYF.

This clonotype was seen once. One end of the junction does not line up with germline, which may come from a read error. The chain combines TRBV4-2 with TRBJ2-5; D uncertain. Per the germline V gene, CDR1 is LGHNA and CDR2 is YNFKEQ. The CDR3 has 16 amino acids. The CDR3 sequence is CARSQDLGRDHETQYF. DNA of the CDR3: TGTGCCAGGAGCCAAGATTTAGGAAGAGACCACGAGACCCAGTACTTC.

The CDR3 region is CASSALPGHGWAFF. In DNA form, the CDR3 reads TGTGCCAGCAGTGCACTCCCGGGACATGGATGGGCTTTCTTT. This chain connects TRBV6-1 to TRBJ1-1; D might be TRBD1 (6 bases). Germline V gives CDR1 MNHNS, CDR2 SASEGT. Trimming took 4 bases from V and 11 from J, leaving 20 bases between them. The CDR3 is 14 amino acids.

This chain links TRBV5-6 with TRBJ2-7; TRBD1 matches at 10 bases. The germline V gene has CDR1 SGHDT and CDR2 YYEEEE. With V trimmed by 8 bases and J by 3 bases, 11 bases remained unmatched. The CDR3 extends over 15 amino acids. CDR3 nucleotide sequence: TGTGCCAGTAGCGCCGGACAGGGGGAATTCTACGAGCAGTACTTC. It codes for CASSAGQGEFYEQYF. Supplemented by reference TRBV5-6 and TRBJ2-7, the full variable domain reads DAGVTQSPTHLIKTRGQQVTLRCSPKSGHDTVSWYQQALGQGPQFIFQYYEEEERQRGNFPDRFSGHQFPNYSSELNVNALLLGDSALYLCASSAGQGEFYEQYFGPGTRLTVT.

Turning to this clonotype: Mismatch with germline at one junction end may stem from a read error. The J gene is TRBJ2-1, the V gene TRBV4-1, with D tentatively TRBD1 (5 bases). Germline loops: CDR1 MGHRA, CDR2 YSYEKL. This CDR3 is built from 15 residues. This CDR3 is CASGADGNSCNEQFF. Written as DNA, the CDR3 is TGCGCCAGCGGGGCGGACGGCAACTCCTGCAATGAGCAGTTCTTC.

The chain carries TRBV6-2 or TRBV6-3 and TRBJ2-7; D may be TRBD1 or TRBD2 (5 bases each). Trimming stripped 5 bases from V and 2 bases from J, with 16 bases between. CDR1 is MNHEY, CDR2 SVGEGT, per germline. This CDR3 region has 15 residues. The CDR3, as DNA: TGTGCCAGCAGTGACCCGACAGTGGAGGCCTACGAGCAGTACTTC. Its protein is CASSDPTVEAYEQYF.

Concerning this clonotype: Germline and junction disagree at one end, which may indicate a read error. The chain uses TRBV5-1 and TRBJ1-2, with D unresolved. The CDR3 contains 15 residues. Germline V gene data show CDR1 as SGHRS and CDR2 as YFSETQ. The CDR3 spells CASSLAGLAEYGYSF. DNA for the CDR3: TGCGCCAGCAGCTTGGCGGGTCTCGCTGAGTATGGCTACTCCTTC.

This clonotype was recorded only once. A much larger clone sits a single nucleotide away, making a read error possible. The chain has TRBV11-3 and TRBJ2-3; possibly TRBD1 for D (5 bases). CDR1 and CDR2 (germline): SGHNT, YENEEA. CDR3 size: 14 residues. The DNA of the CDR3 is TGTGCCAGCAGCTTAAGCCGACAAGGGGATACGCACTATTTT. Amino acids: CASSLSRQGDTHYF.

In regard to this clonotype: Germline is not matched at one junction end, which may reflect a read error. The CDR3 here is CAGSFAGVLNTGELFF. CDR3 DNA sequence: TGTGCCGGCAGCTTTGCGGGAGTCTTGAACACTGGGGAGCTGTTTTTT. The chain combines TRBV7-8 with TRBJ2-2, with TRBD2 matching over 7 bases. This CDR3 spans 16 amino acids. The V gene's germline CDR1 is SGHVS and CDR2 FQNEAQ.

The chain carries TRBV29-1 and TRBJ2-1; D tentatively fits TRBD1 or TRBD2 (5 bases each). The end of the DNA is better explained by TRBJ2-7, so the J call may be wrong. The germline V gene encodes CDR1 SQVTM and CDR2 ANQGSEA. The CDR3 spans 12 residues. CDR3 in DNA: TGCAGCGTTAGGCATGGGGGAAATGAGCAGTACTTC. Protein sequence: CSVRHGGNEQYF.

As regards this clonotype: The junction does not match germline at one end; this may be a read error. The genes are TRBV10-3 and TRBJ2-2; maybe TRBD2 (5 bases). The CDR3 is 15 amino acids. From germline, CDR1 is ENHRY and CDR2 SYGVKD. The DNA of the CDR3 is TGTACCATCTGTGAGTCGGCCGGGGAAACCGGGGAGCTGTTTTTT. Amino acid sequence: CTICESAGETGELFF.

Worth noting for this clonotype: The conserved final phenylalanine or tryptophan is absent from the CDR3, which likely points to a read error. V and J are TRBV5-5 and TRBJ2-5; D remains ambiguous. Germline CDR1 reads SGHKS; CDR2 reads YYEKEE (reference sequence). Trimming removed 1 base at V and 4 bases at J, with 5 bases between. The CDR3 is 12 amino acids. The CDR3 region has the DNA TGTGCCAGCAGCTTGATTACAGAGACCCAGTACTTA. Amino acids: CASSLITETQYL.

Worth noting for this clonotype: Sequence at one end of the junction differs from germline and may be a read error. The rearrangement links TRBV5-4 to TRBJ2-2; perhaps D is TRBD1 or TRBD2 (5 bases each). This CDR3 contains 15 residues. Per the germline V gene, CDR1 is SGHNT and CDR2 is YYREEE (reference sequence). CDR3 region: CARSPSNRLDGELFF. The CDR3, as DNA: TGTGCCAGGAGCCCGAGCAACAGGTTGGACGGGGAGTTGTTTTTT.